This TCR beta chain was found in a study of OX40 agonist ivuxolimab in advanced cancers. This clone was counted a few times. This CDR3 spans 12 amino acids. The germline gives CDR1 SGDLS, CDR2 YYNGEE. Deletions cut 2 bases from V and 4 bases from J, with 5 bases between. Sequencing was performed with immunoSEQ multiplex PCR; in TCRdb, only in-frame clones are kept and a portion is missing. The data contain approximately 72,000 clones, around nine tenths of them seen just once; the ten biggest clones take up about 0.9%. V is TRBV9 and J is TRBJ2-3; D is uncertain. Sequenced material: CD4+ or CD8+ T cells sorted from blood, taken in a trial of the OX40 agonist ivuxolimab. The clonotype originates from an adult with an advanced solid tumor such as melanoma, head and neck, liver or kidney cancer. CDR3 DNA: TGTGCCAGCAGCGTGTCAGCAGATACGCAGTATTTT. It codes for CASSVSADTQYF.